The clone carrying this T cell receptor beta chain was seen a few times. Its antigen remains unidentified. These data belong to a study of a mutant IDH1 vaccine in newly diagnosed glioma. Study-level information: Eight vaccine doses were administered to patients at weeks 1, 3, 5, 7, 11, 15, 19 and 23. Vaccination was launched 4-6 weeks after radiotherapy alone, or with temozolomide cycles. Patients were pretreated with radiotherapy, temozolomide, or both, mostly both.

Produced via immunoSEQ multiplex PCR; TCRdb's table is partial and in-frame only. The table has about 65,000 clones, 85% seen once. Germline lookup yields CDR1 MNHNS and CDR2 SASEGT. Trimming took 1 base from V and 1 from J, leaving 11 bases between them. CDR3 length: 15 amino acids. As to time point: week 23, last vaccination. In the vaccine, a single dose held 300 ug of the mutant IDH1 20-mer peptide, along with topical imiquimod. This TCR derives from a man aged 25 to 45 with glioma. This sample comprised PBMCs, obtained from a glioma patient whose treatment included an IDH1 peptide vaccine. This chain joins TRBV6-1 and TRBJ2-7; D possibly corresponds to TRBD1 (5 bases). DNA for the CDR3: TGTGCCAGCAGTGAAGGACAGTCCATTTCCTACGAGCAGTACTTC. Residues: CASSEGQSISYEQYF.